This T cell receptor beta chain was captured by sequencing in a study of blood T cell repertoires in COVID-19. Across the study: Both acute and convalescent COVID-19 samples were obtained from the United States, Italy and Spain.

Sequencing used immunoSEQ multiplex PCR; TCRdb keeps in-frame clones, though not all of them. The data show 150,000 to 200,000 clones, 80% to 95% seen once. The source of this sequence is a woman between 50 and 59 years old with acute or convalescent COVID-19. The sample was peripheral blood.

CDR3 sequence: CASSLGQYREQYF. The CDR3 DNA is TGTGCCAGCAGCTTAGGGCAGTACCGAGAGCAGTACTTC. The rearrangement links TRBV7-2 to TRBJ2-7; D gene uncertain. The CDR3 is made up of 13 amino acids. V lost 1 base and J lost 7, with 11 bases in between. CDR1 is SGHTA, CDR2 FQGNSA, per germline.